This paragraph reports one T cell receptor (beta chain). This clonotype showed up just a few times. It lacks a known antigen. Within one base of it there is no much larger clone, and no base qualities were kept. cDNA was synthesized by template-switch 5'RACE using a primer with a 10-nucleotide random unique molecular identifier that tagged each TCR transcript. Over 200 million TCR-beta sequences, covering 15-18 subjects, were produced in each sequencing run. The RNeasy kit was used to extract total RNA. TCR-beta VDJ regions were amplified with primers for the TCR constant region and the 5'RACE anchor, using the KAPA Real-time Library Amplification kit. A first PCR added sample indexes and Illumina adaptors, and a second PCR then raised library yield. After Ampure bead purification, the TCR product of roughly 650 bp was size-selected on a 2% E-gel SizeSelection system. Library quality was checked on a Bioanalyzer, concentration was measured with Qubit, and libraries were quantified with the Kapa Library Quantification kit before pooling. An Illumina HiSeq 2500 sequenced the libraries paired-end 2 x 150 bp. To increase sequence diversity, about 25-31% phiX was spiked into each library pool. The paper's data handling went like this. The quality-filtered reads were processed with the UMI-based MiGEC pipeline, whose error correction step removed more than 80% of the raw TCR sequences. VDJ genes were aligned to IMGT germline references, and each clonotype was defined by a unique CDR3 amino acid sequence together with V-J genes. Clonal expansion, Shannon diversity, and CDR3 relatedness (CalcPairwiseDistances, ClusterSamples) were evaluated with VDJtools, and phylogenetic trees were built with CLCbio workbench. Expanded clones were defined as having at least 8 unique UMIs, based on coefficient-of-variation modelling across technical triplicates. TCRdb reprocessing: public reads trimmed at Q25 with fastp, clones called with MiXCR, in-frame beta chains kept. Identical CDR3 protein sequences are pooled into one entry, listed with their most common genes and DNA. Here the V and J calls rest on TCRdb's processing, not on the authors' analysis. In all, the sample holds 80,000 to 100,000 distinct CDR3 sequences, and 4.5% to 7.5% of those were seen once. Roughly 7.3% of the sample goes to the ten largest clones.

Interpreted using the paper, the time point label stands for: longitudinal time-point 2. Libraries from unsorted PBMCs were made from 2 million PBMCs kept in RNAlater at -80 degrees C until RNA extraction. Multiple sclerosis patients were enrolled in a US clinical protocol under which disease progression was evaluated by magnetic resonance imaging. Peripheral blood was subjected to Ficoll-Hypaque density gradient centrifugation to isolate PBMCs, which were then cryopreserved in liquid nitrogen. At the junction V is shortened by 3 bases and J by 3 bases; bases outside the gene matches: 4. Reading from cysteine to phenylalanine, the CDR3 counts 15 amino acids. The kept DNA is CDR3 alone, 45 bases in frame from the first base. In the germline V gene, CDR1 corresponds to WSHSY and CDR2 to SAAADI. This entry belongs to a study of neurological immune-mediated disorders (dated by TCRdb to between 2018 and 2021). About the full investigation: Among the approximately 35 multiple sclerosis patients, relapsing-remitting MS accounted for about 31 and secondary progressive MS accounted for 3. Longitudinal samples, technical triplicates and paired sorted CD4+ and CD8+ T-cell subsets, alongside PBMC samples, were included among the roughly 97 TCR-beta libraries. Longitudinal HAM/TSP and healthy donors were sampled at 3 time-points each (about 3-40 month intervals). Peripheral blood TCR-beta repertoires from HTLV-I-associated myelopathy (HAM/TSP) patients, multiple sclerosis patients and healthy controls were compared by UMI-based sequencing. The cohort included approximately 68 subjects: about 15 with HAM/TSP, some 34 with multiple sclerosis, and around 20 healthy controls.

Study-level results and caveats: Across subjects, expanded clones never shared an identical CDR3 amino acid sequence, which suggests that the TCR-beta repertoires in every group were private. No clinical or MRI features were associated with the MS cluster, and the authors said that larger cohorts are needed. The highest TCR clonal expansion was observed in HAM/TSP patients, whereas the lowest was observed in MS patients, even when compared with healthy controls. In a phylogenetic analysis, the repertoires of 18 out of 34 MS patients fell into a single cluster of related CDR3 sequences, pointing to a possible signature at the repertoire level.

The chain was built from TRBV10-2 and TRBJ1-5; the central 8 bases match TRBD1. The source material was PBMCs. The receptor's source is a woman aged 55-70 years with multiple sclerosis. The sequence in DNA is TGCGCCAGCAGTGACAGGACAGGGAACAATCAGCCCCAGCATTTT. It specifies CASSDRTGNNQPQHF.